Listed below are T cell receptor beta chains from one sample, sequenced in a study of spatial heterogeneity in lung cancer. From the 5' RACE reads, TCRdb called clonotypes with MiXCR, one entry per CDR3 protein. The sample holds around 9,200 distinct CDR3 sequences, 5% seen once. The sample was lung tumor tissue, taken at surgery. The source is a female donor with early-stage non-small cell lung cancer. Each CDR3 is given with its conserved first and last residue. A D gene is named only where the DNA matches it firmly.

>TRBV10-3|TRBJ2-5|NA
CAIKEGPRETQYF
>TRBV10-3|TRBJ1-3|NA
CAISEAYGSGNTIYF
>TRBV29-1|TRBJ2-3|TRBD2
CSVGERERDTQYF
>TRBV12-2|TRBJ2-5|NA
CASRLDWKETQYF
>TRBV7-9|TRBJ2-3|TRBD2
CASSPSGSNADTQYF
>TRBV20-1|TRBJ1-5|NA
CSARDRFEGKPQHF
>TRBV10-2|TRBJ1-2|NA
CASSSMTANYGYTF
>TRBV20-1|TRBJ2-5|TRBD2
CSAGDSSGGDQETQYF
>TRBV3-1|TRBJ2-1|NA
CASSQGSFNEQFF
>TRBV29-1|TRBJ2-1|TRBD2
CSVGTIGTGLAYNEQFF
>TRBV3-1|TRBJ1-1|NA
CASSQGPEGTEAFF
>TRBV5-1|TRBJ2-7|NA
CASSLAERYEQYF
>TRBV7-2|TRBJ1-4|NA
CASSLGGAGEKLFF
>TRBV2|TRBJ2-3|TRBD2
CASKGLAGADTQYF
>TRBV6-1|TRBJ1-1|NA
CASSETVYWNTEAFF
>TRBV5-1|TRBJ1-4|TRBD1
CASSFRGRDEKLFF
>TRBV20-1|TRBJ1-6|NA
CSARAGGVNSPLHF
>TRBV6-6|TRBJ2-5|NA
CASSYSGDILRETQYF
>TRBV19|TRBJ1-4|NA
CASSIDSANVKLFF
>TRBV10-3|TRBJ1-1|NA
CAIRGTYTSTEAFF
>TRBV28|TRBJ2-7|NA
CASSFGGFTYEQYF
>TRBV7-3|TRBJ2-6|NA
CASSLRGPRTGANVLTF
>TRBV14|TRBJ2-1|TRBD2
CASTSGYNEQFF
>TRBV7-9|TRBJ1-2|NA
CASSFGLVDGYTF
>TRBV7-3|TRBJ2-3|NA
CASSLMTREDTQYF
>TRBV5-1|TRBJ2-3|NA
CASHSGSTDTQYF